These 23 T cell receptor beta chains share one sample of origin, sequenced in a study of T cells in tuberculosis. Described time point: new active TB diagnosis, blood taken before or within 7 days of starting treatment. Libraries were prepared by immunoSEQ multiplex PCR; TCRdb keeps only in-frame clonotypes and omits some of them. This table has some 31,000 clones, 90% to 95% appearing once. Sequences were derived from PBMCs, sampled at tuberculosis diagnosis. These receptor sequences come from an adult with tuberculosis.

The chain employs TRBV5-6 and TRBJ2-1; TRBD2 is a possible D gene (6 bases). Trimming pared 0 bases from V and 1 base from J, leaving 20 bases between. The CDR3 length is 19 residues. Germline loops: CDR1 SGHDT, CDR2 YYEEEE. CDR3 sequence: CASSLGLVGPSGSYNEQFF. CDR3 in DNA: TGTGCCAGCAGCTTGGGACTAGTGGGGCCCTCCGGGTCCTACAATGAGCAGTTCTTC.

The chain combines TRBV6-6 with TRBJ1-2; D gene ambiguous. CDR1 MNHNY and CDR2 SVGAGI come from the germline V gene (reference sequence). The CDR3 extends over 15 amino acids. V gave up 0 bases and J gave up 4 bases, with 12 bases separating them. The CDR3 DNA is TGTGCCAGCAGTTACTCAGCGTACGGAGCCTATGGCTACACCTTC. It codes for CASSYSAYGAYGYTF.

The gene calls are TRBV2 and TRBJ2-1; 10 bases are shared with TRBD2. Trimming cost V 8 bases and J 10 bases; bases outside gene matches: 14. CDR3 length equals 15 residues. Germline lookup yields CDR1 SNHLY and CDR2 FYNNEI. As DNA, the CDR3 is TGTGCCAGCCTATCCGGGACTAGCGTATTGAGGGAGCAGTTCTTC. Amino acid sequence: CASLSGTSVLREQFF.

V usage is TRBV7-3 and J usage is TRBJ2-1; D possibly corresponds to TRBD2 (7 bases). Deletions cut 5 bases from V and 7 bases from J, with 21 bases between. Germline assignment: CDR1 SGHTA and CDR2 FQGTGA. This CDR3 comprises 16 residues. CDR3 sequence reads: CASSPRGALALNEQFF. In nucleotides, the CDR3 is TGTGCCAGCAGCCCCCGGGGGGCTCTTGCCCTGAATGAGCAGTTCTTC.

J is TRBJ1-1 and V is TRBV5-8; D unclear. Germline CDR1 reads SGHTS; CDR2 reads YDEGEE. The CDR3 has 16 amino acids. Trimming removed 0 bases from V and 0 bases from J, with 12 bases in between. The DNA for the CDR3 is TGTGCCAGCAGCTTGGTAATGAATCTAATGAACACTGAAGCTTTCTTT. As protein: CASSLVMNLMNTEAFF. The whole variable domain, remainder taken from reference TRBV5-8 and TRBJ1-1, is EAGVTQSPTHLIKTRGQQATLRCSPISGHTSVYWYQQALGLGLQFLLWYDEGEERNRGNFPPRFSGRQFPNYSSELNVNALELEDSALYLCASSLVMNLMNTEAFFGQGTRLTVV.

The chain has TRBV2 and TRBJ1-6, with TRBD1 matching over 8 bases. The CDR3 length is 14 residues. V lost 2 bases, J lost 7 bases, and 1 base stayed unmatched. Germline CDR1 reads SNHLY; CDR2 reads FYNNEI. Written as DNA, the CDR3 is TGTGCCAGCAGTGAACCAGGGGGCAATTCACCCCTCCACTTT. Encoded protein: CASSEPGGNSPLHF.

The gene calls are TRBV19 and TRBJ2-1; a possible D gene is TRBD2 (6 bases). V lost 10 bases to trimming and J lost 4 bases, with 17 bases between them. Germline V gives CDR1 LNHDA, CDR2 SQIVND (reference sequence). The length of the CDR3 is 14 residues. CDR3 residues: CAKYAASAYNEQFF. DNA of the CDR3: TGTGCCAAATACGCCGCTAGCGCATACAATGAGCAGTTCTTC. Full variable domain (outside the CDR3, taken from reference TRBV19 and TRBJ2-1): DGGITQSPKYLFRKEGQNVTLSCEQNLNHDAMYWYRQDPGQGLRLIYYSQIVNDFQKGDIAEGYSVSREKKESFPLTVTSAQKNPTAFYLCAKYAASAYNEQFFGPGTRLTVL.

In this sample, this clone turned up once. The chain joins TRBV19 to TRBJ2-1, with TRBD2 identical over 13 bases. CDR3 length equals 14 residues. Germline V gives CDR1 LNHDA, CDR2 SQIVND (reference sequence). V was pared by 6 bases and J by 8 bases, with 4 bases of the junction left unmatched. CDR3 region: CASSTSGRADEQFF. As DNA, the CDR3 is TGTGCCAGTAGCACTAGCGGGAGGGCCGATGAGCAGTTCTTC.

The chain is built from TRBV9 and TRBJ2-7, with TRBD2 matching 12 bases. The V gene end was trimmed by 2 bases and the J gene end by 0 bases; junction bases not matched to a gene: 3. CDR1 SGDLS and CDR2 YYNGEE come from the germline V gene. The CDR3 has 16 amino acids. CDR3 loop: CASSVGLAGSSYEQYF. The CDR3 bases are TGTGCCAGCAGCGTTGGACTAGCGGGAAGCTCCTACGAGCAGTACTTC.

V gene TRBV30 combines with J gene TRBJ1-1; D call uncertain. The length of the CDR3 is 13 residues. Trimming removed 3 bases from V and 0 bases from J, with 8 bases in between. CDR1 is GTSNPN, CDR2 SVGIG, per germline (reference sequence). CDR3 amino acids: CAWRTFMNTEAFF. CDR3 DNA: TGTGCCTGGAGGACATTTATGAACACTGAAGCTTTCTTT. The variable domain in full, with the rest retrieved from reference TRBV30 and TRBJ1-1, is SQTIHQWPATLVQPVGSPLSLECTVEGTSNPNLYWYRQAAGRGLQLLFYSVGIGQISSEVPQNLSASRPQDRQFILSSKKLLLSDSGFYLCAWRTFMNTEAFFGQGTRLTVV.

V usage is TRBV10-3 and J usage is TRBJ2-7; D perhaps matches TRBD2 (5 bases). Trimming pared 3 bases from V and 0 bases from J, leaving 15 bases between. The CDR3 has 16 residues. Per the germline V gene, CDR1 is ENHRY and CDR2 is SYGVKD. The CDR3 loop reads CAISDSDYSLSYEQYF. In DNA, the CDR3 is TGTGCCATCAGTGATTCCGACTACTCACTCTCCTACGAGCAGTACTTC.

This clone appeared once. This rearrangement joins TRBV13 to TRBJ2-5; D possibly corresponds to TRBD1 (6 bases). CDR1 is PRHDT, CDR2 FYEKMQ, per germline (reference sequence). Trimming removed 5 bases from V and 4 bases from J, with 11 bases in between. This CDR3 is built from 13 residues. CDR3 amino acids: CASSPRGRETQYF. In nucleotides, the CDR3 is TGTGCCAGCAGCCCCAGGGGAAGAGAGACCCAGTACTTC.

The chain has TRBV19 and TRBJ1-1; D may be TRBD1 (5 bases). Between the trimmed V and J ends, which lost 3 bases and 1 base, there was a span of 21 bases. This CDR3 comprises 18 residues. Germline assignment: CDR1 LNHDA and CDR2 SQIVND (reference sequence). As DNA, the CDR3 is TGTGCCAGTAGTATTAAGGGTTGGGGGGAAAGGCGGAACACTGAAGCTTTCTTT. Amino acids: CASSIKGWGERRNTEAFF.

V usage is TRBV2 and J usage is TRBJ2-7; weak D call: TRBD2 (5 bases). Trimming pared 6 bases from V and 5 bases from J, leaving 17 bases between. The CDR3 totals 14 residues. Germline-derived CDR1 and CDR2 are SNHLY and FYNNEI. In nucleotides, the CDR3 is TGTGCCAGCAGGTTGGAGCGGAATTCCCACGAGCAGTACTTC. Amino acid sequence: CASRLERNSHEQYF.

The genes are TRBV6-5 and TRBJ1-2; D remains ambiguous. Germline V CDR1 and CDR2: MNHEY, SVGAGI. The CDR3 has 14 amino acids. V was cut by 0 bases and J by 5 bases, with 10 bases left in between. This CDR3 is CASSYSKSQYGYTF. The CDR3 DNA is TGTGCCAGCAGTTACTCTAAGTCACAGTATGGCTACACCTTC.

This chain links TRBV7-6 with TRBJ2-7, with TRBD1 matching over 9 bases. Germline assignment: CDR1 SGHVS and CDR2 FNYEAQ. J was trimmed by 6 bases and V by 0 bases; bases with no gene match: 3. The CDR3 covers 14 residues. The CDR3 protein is CASSLAGQGIEQYF. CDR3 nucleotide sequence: TGTGCCAGCAGCTTAGCGGGACAGGGAATCGAGCAGTACTTC.

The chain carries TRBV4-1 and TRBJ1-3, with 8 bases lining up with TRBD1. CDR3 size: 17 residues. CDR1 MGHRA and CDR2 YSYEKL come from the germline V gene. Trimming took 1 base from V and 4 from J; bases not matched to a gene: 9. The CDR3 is CASSQGPPGGRGNTIYF. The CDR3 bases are TGCGCCAGCAGCCAAGGGCCTCCAGGGGGCAGAGGAAACACCATATATTTT.

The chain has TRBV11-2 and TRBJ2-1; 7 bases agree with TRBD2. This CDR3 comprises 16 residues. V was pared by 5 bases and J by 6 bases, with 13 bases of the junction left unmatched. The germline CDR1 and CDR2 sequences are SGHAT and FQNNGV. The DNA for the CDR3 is TGTGCCAGCAGCCAAGCGCCGCTAGCGGAAGGCAATGAGCAGTTCTTC. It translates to CASSQAPLAEGNEQFF. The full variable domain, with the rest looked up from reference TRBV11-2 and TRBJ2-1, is EAGVAQSPRYKIIEKRQSVAFWCNPISGHATLYWYQQILGQGPKLLIQFQNNGVVDDSQLPKDRFSAERLKGVDSTLKIQPAKLEDSAVYLCASSQAPLAEGNEQFFGPGTRLTVL.

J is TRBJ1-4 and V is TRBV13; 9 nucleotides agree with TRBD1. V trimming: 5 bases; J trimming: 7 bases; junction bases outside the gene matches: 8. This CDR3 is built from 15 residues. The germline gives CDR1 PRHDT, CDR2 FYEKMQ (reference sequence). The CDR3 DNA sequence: TGTGCCAGCAGCACAAGGGACAGGGAGCGTGAAAAACTGTTTTTT. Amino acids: CASSTRDREREKLFF.

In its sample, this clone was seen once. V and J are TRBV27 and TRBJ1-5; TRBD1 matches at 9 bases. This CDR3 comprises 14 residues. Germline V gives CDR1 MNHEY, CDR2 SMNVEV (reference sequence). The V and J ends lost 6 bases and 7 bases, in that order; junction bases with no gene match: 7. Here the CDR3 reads CASSLGQGGQPQHF. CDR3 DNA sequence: TGTGCCAGCAGCTTGGGACAGGGCGGGCAGCCCCAGCATTTT.

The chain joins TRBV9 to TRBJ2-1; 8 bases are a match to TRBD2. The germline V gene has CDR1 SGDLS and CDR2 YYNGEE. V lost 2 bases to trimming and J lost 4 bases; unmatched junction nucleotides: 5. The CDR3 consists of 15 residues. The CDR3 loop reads CASSVAGLGYNEQFF. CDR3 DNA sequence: TGTGCCAGCAGCGTTGCGGGACTAGGGTACAATGAGCAGTTCTTC.

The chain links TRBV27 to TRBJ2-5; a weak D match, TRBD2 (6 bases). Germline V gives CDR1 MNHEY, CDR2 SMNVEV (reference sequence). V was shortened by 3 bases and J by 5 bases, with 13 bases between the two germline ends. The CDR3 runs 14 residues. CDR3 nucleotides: TGTGCCAGCAGTTTCGCGGGGCATGGGGAGACCCAGTACTTC. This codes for CASSFAGHGETQYF.

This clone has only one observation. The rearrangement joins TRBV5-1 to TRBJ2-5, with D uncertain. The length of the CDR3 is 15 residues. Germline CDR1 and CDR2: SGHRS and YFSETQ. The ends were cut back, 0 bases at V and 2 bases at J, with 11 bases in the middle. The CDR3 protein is CASSLVLSPQETQYF. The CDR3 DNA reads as TGCGCCAGCAGCTTGGTATTGAGTCCGCAAGAGACCCAGTACTTC.